This TCR beta chain was found in a study of cytomegalovirus exposure and HLA in healthy donors. Points from the study as a whole: In a later analysis, V- and J-gene trimming of beta chains associated with a DCLRE1C missense variant, replicated independently. Only CMV serostatus was available as immune exposure information.

Germline CDR1 SGHRS, CDR2 YFSETQ. This CDR3 spans 13 amino acids. Trimming shortened V by 1 base and J by 7 bases, and 8 bases separated the two germline ends. On this clone itself: Its cognate antigen is unknown.

Use of 60 Vbeta and 13 Jbeta primers characterized the PCR. Sequenced by immunoSEQ multiplex PCR; TCRdb stores in-frame clones only, minus some. Of approximately 180,000 clones in the sample, about four fifths were seen once. The sequence was collected from a man aged 18 to 29 in good health and CMV-seronegative. This chain links TRBV5-1 with TRBJ2-2; D possibly corresponds to TRBD2 (5 bases). The material sequenced was PBMCs. As DNA, the CDR3 is TGCGCCAGCAGCTTGTTGGGGAGCGGGGAGCTGTTTTTT. Protein product: CASSLLGSGELFF.